The rows below give T cell receptor beta chains drawn from one sample of a study of blood T cells in healthy people across ages. A single record per CDR3 protein comes from TCRdb applying MiXCR to the 5' RACE reads. The table lists approximately 600,000 distinct CDR3 sequences, 58% of them singletons, with more than 35% in the top ten. The sequenced sample was blood. The receptors originated from a man between 60 and 75 years old in good health. CDR3s include the opening cysteine and the closing phenylalanine or tryptophan. Fields, in order: V gene, J gene, clone size, D gene, CDR3 DNA, CDR3 protein. The D gene is left open where the match is weak. Not every row has a clone size; where given, it reads once, few, many or a size class.

v_gene: TRBV5-1
j_gene: TRBJ2-3
abundance: few
d_gene: -
CDR3nt: TGCGCCAGCAGCTTGGTAGGACCACCTAGCACAGATACGCAGTATTTT
CDR3aa: CASSLVGPPSTDTQYF

v_gene: TRBV4-2
j_gene: TRBJ1-2
abundance: -
d_gene: -
CDR3nt: TGTGCCAGCAGCCAAGAGGCAGGCTCCAACTATGGCTACACCTTC
CDR3aa: CASSQEAGSNYGYTF

v_gene: TRBV12-3/TRBV12-4
j_gene: TRBJ2-7
abundance: -
d_gene: TRBD1
CDR3nt: TGTGCCAGCAGGCGGACAGGCCTCTCCTACGAGCAGTACTTC
CDR3aa: CASRRTGLSYEQYF

v_gene: TRBV4-2
j_gene: TRBJ2-3
abundance: -
d_gene: TRBD2
CDR3nt: TGTGCCAGCAGCCAAGCCCCGGGACTATCTACGCAGTATTTT
CDR3aa: CASSQAPGLSTQYF

v_gene: TRBV18
j_gene: TRBJ2-1
abundance: few
d_gene: -
CDR3nt: TGTGCCAGCTCACCAGGGCTTAGGAATTACAATGAGCAGTTCTTC
CDR3aa: CASSPGLRNYNEQFF

v_gene: TRBV6-2/TRBV6-3
j_gene: TRBJ1-5
abundance: -
d_gene: TRBD1
CDR3nt: TGTGCCAGCAGTCGCCCGGGACAGGGGGAGCCCCAGCATTTT
CDR3aa: CASSRPGQGEPQHF

v_gene: TRBV6-1
j_gene: TRBJ2-7
abundance: -
d_gene: -
CDR3nt: TGTGCCAGCAGTCGCCTCCCAGCGGATTTATCCTACGAGCAGTACTTC
CDR3aa: CASSRLPADLSYEQYF

v_gene: TRBV6-4
j_gene: TRBJ2-1
abundance: few
d_gene: -
CDR3nt: TGTGCCAGCAGTGAATTTTACGGATTGAATGAGCAGTTCTTC
CDR3aa: CASSEFYGLNEQFF

v_gene: TRBV6-5
j_gene: TRBJ1-2
abundance: -
d_gene: -
CDR3nt: TGTGCCAGCAGAAATCCCAGGGGCTATGGCTACACCTTC
CDR3aa: CASRNPRGYGYTF

v_gene: TRBV24-1
j_gene: TRBJ2-5
abundance: -
d_gene: TRBD1
CDR3nt: TGTGCCACCAGTGATCCTACAGGGGGACAAGAGACCCAGTACTTC
CDR3aa: CATSDPTGGQETQYF

v_gene: TRBV18
j_gene: TRBJ2-4
abundance: -
d_gene: TRBD1
CDR3nt: TGTGCCAGCTCGCGACAGGGGTCATCAACCAAAAACATTCAGTACTTC
CDR3aa: CASSRQGSSTKNIQYF

v_gene: TRBV11-2
j_gene: TRBJ2-1
abundance: -
d_gene: -
CDR3nt: TGTGCCAGCAGTCATGCAGTCCCCTCCTACAATGAGCAGTTCTTC
CDR3aa: CASSHAVPSYNEQFF

v_gene: TRBV12-3/TRBV12-4
j_gene: TRBJ2-7
abundance: few
d_gene: TRBD1
CDR3nt: TGTGCCAGCAGTTCGGGACAGGGGGCTCCTGCCTACGAGCAGTACTTC
CDR3aa: CASSSGQGAPAYEQYF

v_gene: TRBV6-5
j_gene: TRBJ1-1
abundance: few
d_gene: -
CDR3nt: TGTGCCAGCAGTTACTCGGGTAGGGGTGGCACTGAAGCTTTCTTT
CDR3aa: CASSYSGRGGTEAFF

v_gene: TRBV20-1
j_gene: TRBJ1-4
abundance: many
d_gene: TRBD1
CDR3nt: TGCAGTGCCCCACTAGGGGGGCCAGGGGGTGCAACTAATGAAAAACTGTTTTTT
CDR3aa: CSAPLGGPGGATNEKLFF

v_gene: TRBV20-1
j_gene: TRBJ1-6
abundance: few
d_gene: TRBD1
CDR3nt: TGCAGTGCTAGACTCCCGGGACAGGGGACTTCACCCCTCCACTTT
CDR3aa: CSARLPGQGTSPLHF

v_gene: TRBV11-2
j_gene: TRBJ1-4
abundance: -
d_gene: -
CDR3nt: TGTGCCAGCAGCTTAGGACAGGTCCCTAATGAAAAACTGTTTTTT
CDR3aa: CASSLGQVPNEKLFF

v_gene: TRBV18
j_gene: TRBJ2-1
abundance: -
d_gene: TRBD2
CDR3nt: TGTGCCAGCTCACCGACTAGCCCTGGGCTTGCGACTGAGCAGTTCTTC
CDR3aa: CASSPTSPGLATEQFF

v_gene: TRBV29-1
j_gene: TRBJ2-5
abundance: few
d_gene: TRBD1
CDR3nt: TGCAGCGGACAGGGGCCCGAGACCCAGTACTTC
CDR3aa: CSGQGPETQYF

v_gene: TRBV4-1
j_gene: TRBJ2-5
abundance: many
d_gene: TRBD1
CDR3nt: TGCGCCAGCAGCCAAACCGGGACAGGGAAAGAGACCCAGTACTTC
CDR3aa: CASSQTGTGKETQYF

v_gene: TRBV5-4
j_gene: TRBJ2-7
abundance: -
d_gene: -
CDR3nt: TGTGCCAGCAGCTCGACAAGGTGGGACGAGCAGTACTTC
CDR3aa: CASSSTRWDEQYF

v_gene: TRBV11-3
j_gene: TRBJ2-1
abundance: -
d_gene: -
CDR3nt: TGTGCCAGCAGCCACTCAGGGGACGTCTACAATGAGCAGTTCTTC
CDR3aa: CASSHSGDVYNEQFF

v_gene: TRBV4-1
j_gene: TRBJ2-3
abundance: -
d_gene: TRBD1
CDR3nt: TGCGCCAGCAGCCACGGACAGGGCCCCACAGATACGCAGTATTTT
CDR3aa: CASSHGQGPTDTQYF

v_gene: TRBV20-1
j_gene: TRBJ1-1
abundance: -
d_gene: -
CDR3nt: TGCAGTGCTAGGGCGATGGGGGGCGCCATTATGAACACTGAAGCTTTCTTT
CDR3aa: CSARAMGGAIMNTEAFF

v_gene: TRBV7-8
j_gene: TRBJ2-2
abundance: -
d_gene: -
CDR3nt: TGTGCCAGCAGCTCTCGGCTCGCGGGGGCCGCCGGGGAGCTGTTTTTT
CDR3aa: CASSSRLAGAAGELFF

v_gene: TRBV27
j_gene: TRBJ2-1
abundance: -
d_gene: -
CDR3nt: TGTGCCAGCAGTTTAAGTTCCTACAATAAGCAGTTCTTC
CDR3aa: CASSLSSYNKQFF

v_gene: TRBV6-1
j_gene: TRBJ2-7
abundance: -
d_gene: -
CDR3nt: TGTGCCCGCAGTGAGGGTCCCTGGGGGCCCTACGAGCAGTACTTC
CDR3aa: CARSEGPWGPYEQYF

v_gene: TRBV7-2
j_gene: TRBJ1-5
abundance: once
d_gene: TRBD1
CDR3nt: TGTGCCAGCAGCTCGACGTCAGGGGGCCGAAATCAGCCCCAGCATTTT
CDR3aa: CASSSTSGGRNQPQHF

v_gene: TRBV20-1
j_gene: TRBJ2-5
abundance: few
d_gene: -
CDR3nt: TGCAGTGCCCTCCGTGGATCTGGGGCAGAGACCCAGTACTTC
CDR3aa: CSALRGSGAETQYF

v_gene: TRBV7-8
j_gene: TRBJ2-5
abundance: -
d_gene: -
CDR3nt: TGTGCCAGCAGCCCCCTGACTAGTAAGCGGCAAGAGACCCAGTACTTC
CDR3aa: CASSPLTSKRQETQYF

v_gene: TRBV10-3
j_gene: TRBJ2-5
abundance: few
d_gene: -
CDR3nt: TGTGCCATCAGTGAGTCTGGGGGTGGAGAGACCCAGTACTTC
CDR3aa: CAISESGGGETQYF

v_gene: TRBV11-2
j_gene: TRBJ1-2
abundance: -
d_gene: -
CDR3nt: TGTGCCAGCAGCTTAGGGGTGACAGGTCCCTATGGCTACACCTTC
CDR3aa: CASSLGVTGPYGYTF

v_gene: TRBV18
j_gene: TRBJ2-7
abundance: -
d_gene: TRBD1
CDR3nt: TGTGCCAGCTCACGACAGGGGGGAGACTACGAGCAGTACTTC
CDR3aa: CASSRQGGDYEQYF

v_gene: TRBV20-1
j_gene: TRBJ2-5
abundance: few
d_gene: TRBD1
CDR3nt: TGCAGTGCCGCGGACAGGGGGCAAGAGACCCAGTACTTC
CDR3aa: CSAADRGQETQYF

v_gene: TRBV20-1
j_gene: TRBJ2-2
abundance: -
d_gene: -
CDR3nt: TGCAGTGCTAGAGATCCAGGGTCAGCGAACACCGGGGAGCTGTTTTTT
CDR3aa: CSARDPGSANTGELFF

v_gene: TRBV3-1
j_gene: TRBJ2-5
abundance: -
d_gene: -
CDR3nt: TGTGCCAGCAGCCAGAGGGACTTGGCAGAGACCCAGTACTTC
CDR3aa: CASSQRDLAETQYF

v_gene: TRBV27
j_gene: TRBJ1-2
abundance: -
d_gene: -
CDR3nt: TGTGCCAGCAGTGGGCTTCGCAACCTTTATGGCTACACCTTC
CDR3aa: CASSGLRNLYGYTF

v_gene: TRBV10-3
j_gene: TRBJ1-2
abundance: few
d_gene: -
CDR3nt: TGTGCCATTAACAGGGAAAGTGCTAGCCACTACACCTTC
CDR3aa: CAINRESASHYTF

v_gene: TRBV7-9
j_gene: TRBJ2-7
abundance: -
d_gene: -
CDR3nt: TGTGCCAGCAGCTTTAGGGGAAATGAGCAGTACTTC
CDR3aa: CASSFRGNEQYF

v_gene: TRBV6-6
j_gene: TRBJ2-5
abundance: -
d_gene: TRBD1
CDR3nt: TGTGCCAGCAGTTCCGGGACAGGGGCACAAGAGACCCAGTACTTC
CDR3aa: CASSSGTGAQETQYF

v_gene: TRBV15
j_gene: TRBJ2-2
abundance: -
d_gene: -
CDR3nt: TGTGCCACCAGTCCGGCTGGCAGGGGTCCCGGGGAGCTGTTTTTT
CDR3aa: CATSPAGRGPGELFF

v_gene: TRBV10-1
j_gene: TRBJ2-7
abundance: -
d_gene: TRBD1
CDR3nt: TGCGCCAGCAGTGAGGTAAAGGGGGCGATCTACGAGCAGTACTTC
CDR3aa: CASSEVKGAIYEQYF

v_gene: TRBV29-1
j_gene: TRBJ2-3
abundance: -
d_gene: -
CDR3nt: TGCAGCGTTGAAGATCCCCTGAGGGCAGATACGCAGTATTTT
CDR3aa: CSVEDPLRADTQYF

v_gene: TRBV7-4
j_gene: TRBJ2-1
abundance: -
d_gene: -
CDR3nt: TGTGCCAGCAGCTTAGGGGCAGGGCACTCCTCCTACAATGAGCAGTTCTTC
CDR3aa: CASSLGAGHSSYNEQFF

v_gene: TRBV15
j_gene: TRBJ1-4
abundance: -
d_gene: -
CDR3nt: TGTGCCACCAGCAGTGCCGGGATTGCTGAAAAACTGTTTTTT
CDR3aa: CATSSAGIAEKLFF